The next 15 T cell receptor beta chains were all read from a single sample in a study of control samples from healthy donors and cancer patients. The method was immunoSEQ multiplex PCR; TCRdb's version includes in-frame clones alone and lacks a portion of them. The sample records fewer than 150,000 clones, 90% being singletons. The sample consisted of blood. The receptors were sampled from a man aged 18 to 30 in good health.

The rearrangement uses TRBV5-1 and TRBJ1-1, with D possibly being TRBD1 (6 bases). Between the trimmed V and J ends, which lost 3 bases and 0 bases, there was a span of 18 bases. The V gene's germline CDR1 is SGHRS and CDR2 YFSETQ. This CDR3 comprises 17 residues. The CDR3 is CASSSTSTGRMNTEAFF. CDR3 in DNA: TGCGCCAGCAGCTCCACATCGACAGGAAGAATGAACACTGAAGCTTTCTTT. The variable domain in full, completed from reference TRBV5-1 and TRBJ1-1, reads KAGVTQTPRYLIKTRGQQVTLSCSPISGHRSVSWYQQTPGQGLQFLFEYFSETQRNKGNFPGRFSGRQFSNSRSEMNVSTLELGDSALYLCASSSTSTGRMNTEAFFGQGTRLTVV.

The J gene is TRBJ2-1, the V gene TRBV11-2; 7 bases map to TRBD1. Germline CDR1 reads SGHAT; CDR2 reads FQNNGV. This CDR3 region has 11 residues. With 5 bases clipped from V and 9 bases from J, the junction kept 1 base outside the gene matches. The CDR3 bases are TGTGCCAGCAGCACAGGGGCTGAGCAGTTCTTC. Translation: CASSTGAEQFF. The complete variable domain, with remaining parts taken from reference TRBV11-2 and TRBJ2-1, reads EAGVAQSPRYKIIEKRQSVAFWCNPISGHATLYWYQQILGQGPKLLIQFQNNGVVDDSQLPKDRFSAERLKGVDSTLKIQPAKLEDSAVYLCASSTGAEQFFGPGTRLTVL.

This chain uses TRBV9 with TRBJ2-2; 8 bases are shared with TRBD1. Germline-derived CDR1 and CDR2 are SGDLS and YYNGEE. Germline trimming cut 3 bases from V and 3 bases from J; bases unmatched to any gene: 7. The CDR3 contains 16 residues. This CDR3 reads CASSAQGGADTGELFF. In nucleotides, the CDR3 is TGTGCCAGCAGCGCACAGGGGGGTGCTGACACCGGGGAGCTGTTTTTT.

The gene calls are TRBV30 and TRBJ2-7; 8 nucleotides match TRBD1. The CDR3 sequence is 12 residues long. Germline CDR1 and CDR2: GTSNPN and SVGIG (reference sequence). V gave up 2 bases and J gave up 6 bases; unmatched junction bases: 3. As DNA, the CDR3 is TGTGCCTGGAGTACAGGGGGACCCGAGCAGTACGTC. It translates to CAWSTGGPEQYV.

This chain connects TRBV7-8 to TRBJ2-1; D possibly corresponds to TRBD1 (6 bases). The CDR3 is 16 residues long. V lost 4 bases, J lost 1 base, and 14 bases lay in between. Germline V gives CDR1 SGHVS, CDR2 FQNEAQ. The chain's CDR3 is CASSSQPGQSYNEQFF. Written as DNA, the CDR3 is TGTGCCAGCAGCTCTCAGCCGGGACAATCCTACAATGAGCAGTTCTTC.

The chain is built from TRBV28 and TRBJ2-1; D perhaps matches TRBD2 (5 bases). Germline V CDR1 and CDR2: MDHEN, SYDVKM. The CDR3 is 14 amino acids. Trimming pared 6 bases from V and 7 bases from J, leaving 16 bases between. The CDR3, as DNA: TGTGCCAGCAGACAGTCTTCCTCGGGAAATGAGCAGTTCTTC. Amino acid sequence: CASRQSSSGNEQFF.

V and J are TRBV7-9 and TRBJ2-7, with D hard to call. The CDR3 covers 13 residues. CDR1 is SEHNR, CDR2 FQNEAQ, per germline (reference sequence). V lost 4 bases to trimming and J lost 1 base, with 8 bases between them. The CDR3 is CASSSVNSYEQYV. The DNA of the CDR3 is TGTGCCAGCAGCTCCGTTAATTCCTACGAGCAGTACGTC.

This clone has a handful of counts. The chain couples TRBV19 to TRBJ1-6; D not resolved. The germline gives CDR1 LNHDA, CDR2 SQIVND (reference sequence). This CDR3 region has 13 residues. Trimming pared 9 bases from V and 0 bases from J, leaving 6 bases between. CDR3 DNA sequence: TGTGCCAGCGTGAGCTCCTATAATTCACCCCTCCACTTT. It specifies CASVSSYNSPLHF. Drawing the rest from reference TRBV19 and TRBJ1-6, the complete variable domain is DGGITQSPKYLFRKEGQNVTLSCEQNLNHDAMYWYRQDPGQGLRLIYYSQIVNDFQKGDIAEGYSVSREKKESFPLTVTSAQKNPTAFYLCASVSSYNSPLHFGNGTRLTVT.

This chain links TRBV2 with TRBJ2-2; D tentatively fits TRBD1 or TRBD2 (5 bases each). The V gene's germline CDR1 is SNHLY and CDR2 FYNNEI. Trimming removed 7 bases from V and 0 bases from J, with 9 bases in between. This CDR3 spans 14 amino acids. The CDR3 DNA sequence: TGTGCCAGCATGGGACGCTCGAACACCGGGGAGCTGTTTTTT. Its protein product is CASMGRSNTGELFF.

This sequence joins TRBV5-1 and TRBJ1-6; D ambiguous. Germline V gene sequence: CDR1 SGHRS, CDR2 YFSETQ. Deletions cut 4 bases from V and 0 bases from J, with 8 bases between. This CDR3 comprises 15 residues. This CDR3 reads CASSLTSSYNSPLHF. CDR3 in DNA: TGCGCCAGCAGCCTTACTAGCTCCTATAATTCACCCCTCCACTTT. The full variable domain, with the rest looked up from reference TRBV5-1 and TRBJ1-6, is KAGVTQTPRYLIKTRGQQVTLSCSPISGHRSVSWYQQTPGQGLQFLFEYFSETQRNKGNFPGRFSGRQFSNSRSEMNVSTLELGDSALYLCASSLTSSYNSPLHFGNGTRLTVT.

The rearrangement uses TRBV30 and TRBJ2-1, with 15 bases aligning to TRBD2. The length of the CDR3 is 17 residues. The V gene's germline CDR1 is GTSNPN and CDR2 SVGIG (reference sequence). Trimming took 5 bases from V and 0 from J; bases not matched to a gene: 5. The CDR3 DNA follows: TGTGCCTGGTTTGGGACTAGCGGGGGGAGCTCCTACAATGAGCAGTTCTTC. This codes for CAWFGTSGGSSYNEQFF. Complete variable domain (other parts from reference TRBV30 and TRBJ2-1): SQTIHQWPATLVQPVGSPLSLECTVEGTSNPNLYWYRQAAGRGLQLLFYSVGIGQISSEVPQNLSASRPQDRQFILSSKKLLLSDSGFYLCAWFGTSGGSSYNEQFFGPGTRLTVL.

The chain combines TRBV9 with TRBJ1-4; 8 bases fit TRBD1. The CDR3 sequence is 16 residues long. The V gene end was trimmed by 3 bases and the J gene end by 3 bases; junction bases not matched to a gene: 7. Germline CDR1 reads SGDLS; CDR2 reads YYNGEE. CDR3 sequence reads: CASSDHDRGPNEKLFF. CDR3 DNA: TGTGCCAGCAGCGACCACGACAGGGGACCTAATGAAAAACTGTTTTTT.

The chain carries TRBV19 and TRBJ1-5; 9 positions agree with TRBD1. CDR1 and CDR2 from the germline V gene are LNHDA and SQIVND (reference sequence). The ends lost 6 bases at V and 3 bases at J; junction bases unmatched: 6. This CDR3 has 15 amino acids. This CDR3 is CASRPGQGTNQPQHF. Here the CDR3 DNA reads TGTGCCAGTAGACCGGGACAGGGAACCAATCAGCCCCAGCATTTT.

The rearrangement joins TRBV19 to TRBJ1-5; D not resolved. Trimming removed 5 bases at V and 0 bases at J, with 2 bases between. The V gene's germline CDR1 is LNHDA and CDR2 SQIVND (reference sequence). This CDR3 is built from 12 residues. The CDR3, as DNA: TGTGCCAGTAGTTTTAGCAATCAGCCCCAGCATTTT. It specifies CASSFSNQPQHF.

The rearrangement joins TRBV6-5 to TRBJ1-3; D gene unclear. The CDR3 runs to 15 residues. V dropped 6 bases and J dropped 0 bases, with 12 bases sitting between them. Germline-derived CDR1 and CDR2 are MNHEY and SVGAGI. CDR3 coding DNA: TGTGCCAGCAGGCCGACGTTTAGCTCTGGAAACACCATATATTTT. The encoded protein is CASRPTFSSGNTIYF.